This T cell receptor beta chain was sequenced during a study of PD-1 blockade in mismatch repair-deficient tumors. TCRdb's copy holds only in-frame clones and misses some; the assay was immunoSEQ multiplex PCR. The table has roughly 45,000 clones, approximately 80% seen once. V was pared by 4 bases and J by 3 bases, with 7 bases between. The length of the CDR3 is 11 residues. The V gene's germline CDR1 is DFQATT and CDR2 SNEGSKA (reference sequence). The genes are TRBV20-1 and TRBJ2-7; unclear D gene. The source is an adult with mismatch repair-deficient cancer. Source: PBMCs, taken before pembrolizumab treatment. The CDR3 DNA reads TGCAGTGCTACCATAAACTACGAGCAGTACTTC. It specifies CSATINYEQYF.